The 20 T cell receptor beta chains below all came from one sample that was sequenced in a study of spatial heterogeneity in lung cancer (dated by TCRdb to about 2019). Their antigens remain unidentified. The study at large found these results: The tumor nonsynonymous mutation count correlated with the number of expanded intratumoral alpha and beta TCRs.

Library creation used 5' RACE. The sequencer listed for this sample is NextSeq 500. Using fastp at Q25 and MiXCR, TCRdb reprocessed the public reads and kept productive beta chains. CDR3 protein sequences are deduplicated, and each keeps its most common genes and DNA. For this sample the table gives a few thousand distinct CDR3 sequences, of which around 3.5% were detected only once. Of the sample, 15% to 20% falls within the top ten clones. Interpreted using the paper, the time point label stands for: sample taken at primary tumor resection. Sample: lung tumor tissue, taken at surgery. All receptors derive from a male donor with early-stage non-small cell lung cancer.

This clonotype was found a few times. V is TRBV12-3 or TRBV12-4 and J is TRBJ1-4, with no clear D. V was trimmed by 8 bases and J by 8 bases, leaving 15 bases between them. The CDR3 is 13 residues long. The CDR3 DNA reads as TGTGCCAGCGGCCTAGGGTTAAACGAAAAACTGTTTTTT. This codes for CASGLGLNEKLFF.

This clonotype turned up a few times. The chain recombines TRBV11-2 with TRBJ2-5; D is undetermined. Germline V CDR1 and CDR2: SGHAT, FQNNGV. The CDR3 has 12 residues. V shed 1 base and J shed 2 bases, with 2 bases lying between them. Written as DNA, the CDR3 is TGTGCCAGCAGCTTAGGGCAAGAGACCCAGTACTTC. The encoded protein is CASSLGQETQYF.

Within the sample, this clonotype is medium-sized. The chain has TRBV20-1 and TRBJ2-3; 8 nucleotides align to TRBD2. Germline V gene data show CDR1 as DFQATT and CDR2 as SNEGSKA (reference sequence). V was clipped by 0 bases and J by 3 bases; unmatched bases: 5. This CDR3 is built from 15 residues. The CDR3 region is CSARDERGGTDTQYF. The DNA for the CDR3 is TGCAGTGCTAGAGATGAACGGGGGGGGACAGATACGCAGTATTTT.

In its sample, this clonotype ranks as medium-sized. This rearrangement joins TRBV29-1 to TRBJ2-5; D remains ambiguous. Germline CDR1 SQVTM, CDR2 ANQGSEA. Between the trimmed V and J ends, which lost 4 bases and 1 base, there was a span of 7 bases. The CDR3 loop spans 12 amino acids. The CDR3 sequence is CSVGKGQETQYF. In DNA form, the CDR3 reads TGCAGCGTTGGGAAGGGCCAAGAGACCCAGTACTTC.

In this sample, this clonotype turned up many times. The germline gene is not matched at one end of the junction; a read error may be the cause. V and J are TRBV20-1 and TRBJ1-4; 7 positions agree with TRBD1. CDR1 DFQATT and CDR2 SNEGSKA come from the germline V gene (reference sequence). The length of the CDR3 is 12 residues. The CDR3 spells CSAPDRGGEEIF. The CDR3 DNA reads as TGCAGTGCGCCTGATAGAGGGGGCGAAGAGATTTTT.

This clonotype has more than one count but fewer than ten. The V and J genes are TRBV7-3 and TRBJ2-2; tentatively, D is TRBD1 or TRBD2 (5 bases each). Germline CDR1 SGHTA, CDR2 FQGTGA. Trimming removed 1 base from V and 5 bases from J, with 14 bases in between. CDR3 length: 16 residues. CDR3: CASSLNSGPQTGELFF. In DNA, the CDR3 is TGTGCCAGCAGCTTAAACTCGGGACCCCAAACCGGGGAGCTGTTTTTT.

This clonotype was detected only a few times. This chain links TRBV7-8 with TRBJ1-2; 8 positions agree with TRBD1. The CDR3 covers 16 residues. After removal of 0 bases from V and 4 bases from J, the junction contained 7 bases not matched to a gene. The V gene's germline CDR1 is SGHVS and CDR2 FQNEAQ. The chain's CDR3 is CASSLAGQGASYGYTF. In DNA form, the CDR3 reads TGTGCCAGCAGCTTAGCGGGCCAGGGGGCGTCCTATGGCTACACCTTC. Filled out from reference TRBV7-8 and TRBJ1-2, the complete variable domain reads GAGVSQSPRYKVAKRGQDVALRCDPISGHVSLFWYQQALGQGPEFLTYFQNEAQLDKSGLPSDRFFAERPEGSVSTLKIQRTQQEDSAVYLCASSLAGQGASYGYTFGSGTRLTVV.

This clonotype is classed as medium-sized. V gene TRBV7-6 combines with J gene TRBJ1-5, with 8 bases aligning to TRBD1. The CDR3 covers 16 residues. With 5 bases clipped from V and 4 bases from J, the junction kept 10 bases outside the gene matches. Germline-derived CDR1 and CDR2 are SGHVS and FNYEAQ. The CDR3, as DNA: TGTGCCAGCAGCCCAACGGCCGGGACAGGAAATCAGCCCCAGCATTTT. Translating it yields CASSPTAGTGNQPQHF. Full variable domain (rest looked up from reference TRBV7-6 and TRBJ1-5): GAGVSQSPRYKVTKRGQDVALRCDPISGHVSLYWYRQALGQGPEFLTYFNYEAQQDKSGLPNDRFSAERPEGSISTLTIQRTEQRDSAMYRCASSPTAGTGNQPQHFGDGTRLSIL.

This clonotype is labeled as medium-sized (0.01 to 0.1%). J is TRBJ2-7 and V is TRBV7-2; no clear D. The V gene lost 2 bases and the J gene lost 2 bases, with 13 bases spanning the gap. The CDR3 has 15 residues. Germline V gene lookup returns CDR1 SGHTA and CDR2 FQGNSA. CDR3 protein: CASSLSPFVAYEQYF. The CDR3, as DNA: TGTGCCAGCAGCTTATCCCCCTTTGTGGCCTACGAGCAGTACTTC.

This clonotype is medium-sized within its sample. The chain carries TRBV28 and TRBJ1-3, with TRBD1 matching over 8 bases. CDR3 length: 16 residues. The ends lost 5 bases at V and 2 bases at J; junction bases unmatched: 8. Germline CDR1 reads MDHEN; CDR2 reads SYDVKM. The CDR3 loop is CASSLGTGSTGNTIYF. The CDR3 nucleotides read TGTGCCAGCAGTCTAGGGACAGGCAGTACTGGAAACACCATATATTTT.

This clonotype ranks as medium-sized (0.01 to 0.1%). The rearrangement uses TRBV7-2 and TRBJ2-7; TRBD1 is a possible D gene (6 bases). V lost 3 bases, J lost 4 bases, and 13 bases lay in between. The V gene's germline CDR1 is SGHTA and CDR2 FQGNSA. The CDR3 extends over 14 amino acids. CDR3 nucleotide sequence: TGTGCCAGCAGCTTTACAGGGCTGGGGTACGAGCAGTACTTC. Amino acids: CASSFTGLGYEQYF. Using reference TRBV7-2 and TRBJ2-7 for the parts outside the CDR3, the full variable domain is GAGVSQSPSNKVTEKGKDVELRCDPISGHTALYWYRQSLGQGLEFLIYFQGNSAPDKSGLPSDRFSAERTGGSVSTLTIQRTQQEDSAVYLCASSFTGLGYEQYFGPGTRLTVT.

This clonotype was seen repeatedly, ten times or more. The V gene is TRBV5-4, the J gene TRBJ2-5; 14 positions match TRBD2. The CDR3 runs to 15 residues. Per the germline V gene, CDR1 is SGHNT and CDR2 is YYREEE (reference sequence). With V trimmed by 6 bases and J by 5 bases, 6 bases remained unmatched. CDR3 in DNA: TGTGCCAGCACCGAGGGACTAGCGGGGGTGGAGACCCAGTACTTC. Protein sequence: CASTEGLAGVETQYF.

This clonotype rates as medium-sized. This chain joins TRBV4-3 and TRBJ1-1, with D uncertain. V dropped 5 bases and J dropped 2 bases, with 15 bases sitting between them. Germline V lookup: CDR1 LGHNA, CDR2 YSLEER. This CDR3 is built from 15 residues. CDR3 loop: CASSEGVGPNTEAFF. Written as DNA, the CDR3 is TGCGCCAGCAGCGAAGGAGTAGGGCCCAACACTGAAGCTTTCTTT.

Sample share makes this clonotype medium-sized. The chain employs TRBV30 and TRBJ1-4; D may be TRBD1 (6 bases). The germline CDR1 and CDR2 sequences are GTSNPN and SVGIG (reference sequence). V lost 8 bases and J 7 bases, leaving 20 bases between the germline ends. This CDR3 spans 14 amino acids. CDR3 nucleotides: TGTGCCGCCCGAACGGGGGCTGGTGGTGAAAAACTGTTTTTT. It encodes CAARTGAGGEKLFF.

This clonotype is categorized as medium-sized. V and J are TRBV18 and TRBJ2-5, with TRBD2 matching 9 bases. Per the germline V gene, CDR1 is KGHSH and CDR2 is LQKENI. The ends lost 0 bases at V and 0 bases at J; junction bases unmatched: 5. The CDR3 extends over 17 amino acids. The CDR3 sequence is CASSPPAAGGYQETQYF. In DNA form, the CDR3 reads TGTGCCAGCTCACCACCCGCGGCGGGGGGGTACCAAGAGACCCAGTACTTC. Looking up the rest from reference TRBV18 and TRBJ2-5 gives the full variable domain: NAGVMQNPRHLVRRRGQEARLRCSPMKGHSHVYWYRQLPEEGLKFMVYLQKENIIDESGMPKERFSAEFPKEGPSILRIQQVVRGDSAAYFCASSPPAAGGYQETQYFGPGTRLLVL.

This clonotype is medium-sized in the sample. The chain carries TRBV5-1 and TRBJ2-7, with TRBD2 as a possible D gene (5 bases). V lost 0 bases and J lost 3, with 7 bases in between. This CDR3 spans 13 amino acids. The germline V gene has CDR1 SGHRS and CDR2 YFSETQ. CDR3 coding DNA: TGCGCCAGCAGCTTGGACGGGAACTACGAGCAGTACGTC. This sequence encodes CASSLDGNYEQYV.

This clonotype is termed medium-sized. The gene calls are TRBV19 and TRBJ2-5; D ambiguous. The CDR3 covers 13 residues. Looked up from germline, CDR1 is LNHDA and CDR2 is SQIVND (reference sequence). V lost 6 bases, J lost 2 bases, and 10 bases lay in between. CDR3 residues: CASSRISQETQYF. The CDR3 DNA follows: TGTGCCAGTAGCAGGATCTCTCAAGAGACCCAGTACTTC.

This clonotype qualifies as medium-sized (0.01 to 0.1%). The chain is built from TRBV12-3 or TRBV12-4 and TRBJ2-4, with a tentative D call TRBD2 (6 bases). Trimming pared 4 bases from V and 2 bases from J, leaving 18 bases between. This CDR3 is built from 17 residues. The CDR3 DNA is TGTGCCAGCAGTTCCGGGACTTTGGTAGGGTCCAAAAACATTCAGTACTTC. Translation gives CASSSGTLVGSKNIQYF.

This clonotype counts as medium-sized. The genes are TRBV20-1 and TRBJ1-5; D not resolved. The CDR3 is made up of 14 amino acids. Germline V lookup: CDR1 DFQATT, CDR2 SNEGSKA (reference sequence). The germline V and J ends were trimmed by 0 bases and 9 bases, with 15 bases remaining between them. The CDR3 here is CSARESLFSWPQHF. The CDR3 nucleotides read TGCAGTGCTAGAGAAAGCCTGTTTAGTTGGCCCCAGCATTTT.

By share of the sample, this clonotype is medium-sized. The chain employs TRBV2 and TRBJ2-1, with 9 bases identical to TRBD1. The CDR3 spans 15 residues. J lost 7 bases, V lost 1 base, and 5 bases had no gene match. The V gene's germline CDR1 is SNHLY and CDR2 FYNNEI. The CDR3 is CASSEGTGVLNEQFF. CDR3 nucleotide sequence: TGTGCCAGCAGTGAAGGGACAGGGGTCCTGAATGAGCAGTTCTTC.